A selection of T cell receptor beta chains follows, all from one sample in a study of blood T cell repertoires in COVID-19. Repertoires were generated with immunoSEQ multiplex PCR, while TCRdb's copy carries only in-frame clones and drops some. Of 300,000 to 350,000 clones in the sample, around nine tenths were seen once. The sample taken for sequencing was peripheral blood. The receptors originated from a woman in her 30s with COVID-19, enrolled during active disease. The CDR3 runs from the conserved cysteine through the conserved F or W. D genes are given only for firm matches. Size tells how often a clone was seen (once, few, many) or the class of an expanded clone, and some rows leave it out.

J gene,D gene,clone size,V gene,CDR3 protein,CDR3 DNA
TRBJ2-7,TRBD1,-,TRBV5-5,CASSRGQTQPYEQYF,TGTGCCAGCAGCCGGGGACAGACTCAACCCTACGAGCAGTACTTC
TRBJ2-1,-,few,TRBV12-3/TRBV12-4,CASRYHQNEQFF,TGTGCCAGCAGGTACCACCAGAATGAGCAGTTCTTC
TRBJ1-1,TRBD1,-,TRBV5-1,CASSPGTGGGSEAFF,TGCGCCAGCAGCCCGGGGACAGGGGGCGGAAGTGAAGCTTTCTTT
TRBJ2-1,-,-,TRBV10-3,CAISERGGMSSYNEQFF,TGTGCCATCAGTGAGAGGGGCGGGATGAGCTCCTACAATGAGCAGTTCTTC
TRBJ1-3,TRBD1,-,TRBV29-1,CSVSMTGGSGNTIYF,TGCAGCGTTTCCATGACAGGGGGGTCTGGAAACACCATATATTTT
TRBJ1-2,-,once,TRBV20-1,CSARDLIGYTF,TGCAGTGCTAGAGATCTTATAGGCTACACCTTC
TRBJ1-1,-,-,TRBV19,CASSWGPGLTAGTMNTEAFF,TGTGCCAGTAGTTGGGGGCCTGGCCTGACCGCCGGGACCATGAACACTGAAGCTTTCTTT
TRBJ1-5,-,-,TRBV27,CASSHRSNQPQHF,TGTGCCAGCAGTCACAGAAGCAATCAGCCCCAGCATTTT
TRBJ2-1,-,-,TRBV24-1,CATSDHSKLTDEQFF,TGTGCCACCAGTGACCATAGCAAGTTGACGGATGAGCAGTTCTTC
TRBJ2-1,-,-,TRBV11-2,CASSTRGGTEQFF,TGTGCCAGCAGCACTCGTGGGGGGACTGAGCAGTTCTTC
TRBJ1-1,-,-,TRBV19,CASGTGNTEAFF,TGTGCCAGTGGAACAGGGAACACTGAAGCTTTCTTT
TRBJ1-2,TRBD1,-,TRBV29-1,CSVTTGGAYYGYTF,TGCAGCGTTACCACAGGGGGCGCTTACTATGGCTACACCTTC
TRBJ2-2,TRBD2,-,TRBV11-2,CASSPLAGEAGELFF,TGTGCCAGCAGCCCCTTGGCGGGAGAAGCCGGGGAGCTGTTTTTT
TRBJ1-4,-,-,TRBV27,CASSPDTSNEKLFF,TGTGCCAGCAGTCCGGACACTTCTAATGAAAAACTGTTTTTT
TRBJ2-5,TRBD1,once,TRBV6-4,CASRPPGTEGQETQYF,TGTGCCAGCAGGCCCCCAGGGACAGAGGGCCAAGAGACCCAGTACTTC
TRBJ2-2,-,-,TRBV7-2,CASSLGVGRTSLGELFF,TGTGCCAGCAGCTTAGGTGTAGGCAGGACTTCACTCGGGGAGCTGTTTTTT
TRBJ2-3,TRBD2,-,TRBV18,CASSPPSGRADTQYF,TGTGCCAGCTCACCACCTAGCGGGAGGGCAGATACGCAGTATTTT
TRBJ1-5,TRBD1,-,TRBV28,CASSPYPGQGDESNQPQHF,TGTGCCAGCAGTCCGTACCCGGGACAGGGGGACGAAAGCAATCAGCCCCAGCATTTT
TRBJ2-7,-,-,TRBV9,CASSSHGSFVYEQYF,TGTGCCAGCAGCTCCCACGGGAGTTTCGTCTACGAGCAGTACTTC
TRBJ2-7,TRBD2,-,TRBV6-2/TRBV6-3,CASRLSGLAYEQYF,TGTGCCAGCCGCCTTAGCGGGTTGGCCTACGAGCAGTACTTC
TRBJ2-5,-,once,TRBV3-1/TRBV3-2,CASSHQGSQETQYF,TGTGCCAGCAGCCATCAGGGATCTCAAGAGACCCAGTACTTC
TRBJ1-5,TRBD1,-,TRBV30,CAWSQGVDQPQHF,TGTGCCTGGAGCCAGGGGGTAGATCAGCCCCAGCATTTT
TRBJ1-1,-,once,TRBV7-9,CASSDRDKNTEAFF,TGTGCCAGCAGCGACCGGGACAAGAACACTGAAGCTTTCTTT